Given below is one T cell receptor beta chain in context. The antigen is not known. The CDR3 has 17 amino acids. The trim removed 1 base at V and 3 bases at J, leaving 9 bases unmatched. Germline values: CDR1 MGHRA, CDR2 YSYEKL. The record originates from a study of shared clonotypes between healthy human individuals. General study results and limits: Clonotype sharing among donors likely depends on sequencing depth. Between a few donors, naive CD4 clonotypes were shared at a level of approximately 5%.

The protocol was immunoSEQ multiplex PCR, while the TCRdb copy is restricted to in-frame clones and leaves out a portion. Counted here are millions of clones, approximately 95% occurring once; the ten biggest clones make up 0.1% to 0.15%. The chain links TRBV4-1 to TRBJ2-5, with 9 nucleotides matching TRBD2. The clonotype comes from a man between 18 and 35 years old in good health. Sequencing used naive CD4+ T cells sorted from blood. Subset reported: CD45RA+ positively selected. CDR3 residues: CASSQVGSSGDKETQYF. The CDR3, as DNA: TGCGCCAGCAGCCAAGTTGGTTCTAGCGGGGACAAAGAGACCCAGTACTTC.